This entry describes one T cell receptor beta chain. The source of the sample is a study of T cell changes during pregnancy in multiple sclerosis. Method: immunoSEQ multiplex PCR; TCRdb's copy keeps in-frame clones and lacks some. The data hold tens of thousands of clones, with 94% observed a single time. The CDR3 spans 16 residues. Germline-derived CDR1 and CDR2 are MNHNS and SASEGT. V was pared by 4 bases and J by 4 bases, with 13 bases of the junction left unmatched. This chain uses TRBV6-1 with TRBJ2-7; 7 positions agree with TRBD2. Sequenced material: CD4+ T cells from peripheral blood mononuclear cells, taken after pregnancy. This clonotype was sampled from a female donor with multiple sclerosis, enrolled in a pregnancy study. The CDR3 is CASSGLWLADVYEQYF. The CDR3 DNA reads TGTGCCAGCAGTGGGTTGTGGCTAGCGGACGTTTACGAGCAGTACTTC.